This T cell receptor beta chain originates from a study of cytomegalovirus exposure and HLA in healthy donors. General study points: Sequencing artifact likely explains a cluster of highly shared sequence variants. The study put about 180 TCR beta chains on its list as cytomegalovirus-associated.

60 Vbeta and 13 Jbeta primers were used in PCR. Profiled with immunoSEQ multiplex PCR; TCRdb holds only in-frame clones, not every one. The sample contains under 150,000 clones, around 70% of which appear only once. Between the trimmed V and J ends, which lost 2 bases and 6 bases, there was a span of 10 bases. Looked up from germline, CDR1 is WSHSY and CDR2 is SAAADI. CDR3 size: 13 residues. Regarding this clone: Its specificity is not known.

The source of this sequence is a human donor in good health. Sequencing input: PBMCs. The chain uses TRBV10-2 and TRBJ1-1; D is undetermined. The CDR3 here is CASSEIRVAEAFF. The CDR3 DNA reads TGCGCCAGCAGTGAGATAAGAGTAGCTGAAGCTTTCTTT.